In its sample, the clone carrying this T cell receptor beta chain was seen a few times. Carrying unique molecular identifiers, the cDNA also gained a universal primer site through template switching. Each CDR3 protein gets one entry after TCRdb re-called the 5' RACE reads with MiXCR. The table has hundreds of thousands of distinct CDR3 sequences, more than 6.5% seen once; the top ten hold more than 0.75%. This sample was included in a study of identical twins. Only healthy Caucasians were enrolled as donors. From germline, CDR1 is SGHTA and CDR2 FQGNSA. V dropped 2 bases and J dropped 0 bases, with 9 bases sitting between them. This CDR3 comprises 15 residues. This sample also appeared in a second study, on yellow fever vaccine responses in identical twins.

The sequenced material came from PBMCs. The chain employs TRBV7-2 and TRBJ2-3, with TRBD1 as a possible D gene (6 bases). The sequence was collected from a woman younger than 35 in good health. The CDR3 spells CASSLRTASTDTQYF. The CDR3 DNA reads as TGTGCCAGCAGCTTAAGGACAGCCAGCACAGATACGCAGTATTTT.